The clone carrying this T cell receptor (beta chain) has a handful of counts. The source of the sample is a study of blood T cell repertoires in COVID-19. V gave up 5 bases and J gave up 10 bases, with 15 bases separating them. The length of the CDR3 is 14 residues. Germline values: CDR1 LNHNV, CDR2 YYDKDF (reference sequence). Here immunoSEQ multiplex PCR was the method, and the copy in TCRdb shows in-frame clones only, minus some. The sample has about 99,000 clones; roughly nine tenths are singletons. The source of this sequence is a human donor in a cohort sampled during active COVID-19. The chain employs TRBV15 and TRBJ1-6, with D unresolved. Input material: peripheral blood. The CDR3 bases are TGTGCCACCAGCGAAGAGGTGAATAGCTCACCCCTCCACTTT. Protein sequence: CATSEEVNSSPLHF.